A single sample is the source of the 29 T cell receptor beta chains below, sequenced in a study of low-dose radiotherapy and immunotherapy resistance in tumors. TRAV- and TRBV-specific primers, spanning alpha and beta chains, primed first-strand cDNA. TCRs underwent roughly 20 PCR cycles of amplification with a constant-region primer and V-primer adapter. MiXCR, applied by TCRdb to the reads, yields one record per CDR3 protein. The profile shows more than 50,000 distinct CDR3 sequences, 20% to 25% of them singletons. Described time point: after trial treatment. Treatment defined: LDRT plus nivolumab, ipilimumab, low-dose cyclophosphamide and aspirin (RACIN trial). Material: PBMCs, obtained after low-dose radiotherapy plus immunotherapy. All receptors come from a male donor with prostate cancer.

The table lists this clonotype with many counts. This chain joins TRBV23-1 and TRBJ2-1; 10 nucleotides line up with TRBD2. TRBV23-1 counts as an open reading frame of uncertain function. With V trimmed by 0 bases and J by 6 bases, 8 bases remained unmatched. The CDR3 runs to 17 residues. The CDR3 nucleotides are TGCGCCAGCAGTCAATCAAACGGACTAGCGGTATCCAATGAGCAGTTCTTC. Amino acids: CASSQSNGLAVSNEQFF.

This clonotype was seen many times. This chain's CDR3 is CSVEDRDRADEQYF. The CDR3 DNA reads TGCAGCGTTGAAGATCGGGACAGGGCGGACGAGCAGTACTTC. The chain recombines TRBV29-1 with TRBJ2-7, with 9 bases aligning to TRBD1. J lost 5 bases, V lost 0 bases, and 5 bases had no gene match. There are 14 residues in the CDR3. In germline, CDR1 is SQVTM, CDR2 ANQGSEA.

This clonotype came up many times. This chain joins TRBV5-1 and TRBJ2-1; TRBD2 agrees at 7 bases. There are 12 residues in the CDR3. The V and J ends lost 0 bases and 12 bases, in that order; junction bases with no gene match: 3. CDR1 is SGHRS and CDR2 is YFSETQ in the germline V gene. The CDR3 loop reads CASSLGGGSQFF. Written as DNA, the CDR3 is TGCGCCAGCAGCTTGGGGGGGGGATCGCAGTTCTTC.

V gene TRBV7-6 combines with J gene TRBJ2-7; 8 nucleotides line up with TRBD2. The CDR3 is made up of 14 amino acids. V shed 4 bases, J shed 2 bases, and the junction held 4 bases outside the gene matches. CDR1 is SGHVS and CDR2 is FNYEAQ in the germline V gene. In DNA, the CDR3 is TGTGCCAGCAGCTCCGCTAGCGGGCCCTACGAGCAGTACTTC. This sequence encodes CASSSASGPYEQYF.

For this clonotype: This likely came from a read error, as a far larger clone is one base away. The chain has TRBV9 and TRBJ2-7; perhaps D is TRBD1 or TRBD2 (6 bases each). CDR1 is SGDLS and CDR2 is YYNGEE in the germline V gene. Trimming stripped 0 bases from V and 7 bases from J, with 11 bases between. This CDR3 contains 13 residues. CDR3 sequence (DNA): TGTGCCAGCAGCGTAGTCGAAGGGGGGGAGCAGTACTTC. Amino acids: CASSVVEGGEQYF.

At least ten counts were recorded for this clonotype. The CDR3 DNA reads TGTGCCAGCAGAGTATCAGTATATGGTATCACTGAAGCTTTCTTT. Encoded protein: CASRVSVYGITEAFF. The chain employs TRBV27 and TRBJ1-1; the D is unclear. Germline V lookup: CDR1 MNHEY, CDR2 SMNVEV (reference sequence). The CDR3 runs 15 residues. V was clipped by 6 bases and J by 4 bases, with 18 bases between them.

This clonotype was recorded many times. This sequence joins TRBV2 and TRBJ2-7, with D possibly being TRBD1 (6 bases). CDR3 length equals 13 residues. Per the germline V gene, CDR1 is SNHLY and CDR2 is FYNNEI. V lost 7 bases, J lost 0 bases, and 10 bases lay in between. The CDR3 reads CASTRQDSYEQYF. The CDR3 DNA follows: TGTGCCAGCACCCGACAGGACTCCTACGAGCAGTACTTC.

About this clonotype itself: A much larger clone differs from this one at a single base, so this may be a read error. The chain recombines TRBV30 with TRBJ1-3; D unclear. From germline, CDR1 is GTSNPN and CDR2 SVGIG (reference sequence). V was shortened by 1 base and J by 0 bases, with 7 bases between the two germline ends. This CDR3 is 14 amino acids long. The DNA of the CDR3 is TGTGCCTGGAGTGCGACATGCTCTGGAAACACCATATATTTT. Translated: CAWSATCSGNTIYF.

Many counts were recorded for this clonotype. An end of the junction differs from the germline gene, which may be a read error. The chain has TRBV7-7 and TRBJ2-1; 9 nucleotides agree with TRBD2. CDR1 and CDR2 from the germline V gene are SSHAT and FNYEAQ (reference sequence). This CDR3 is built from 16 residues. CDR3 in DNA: TGTGCTAGCAGCTTAGCGCGGGAGGGCCTCGGGAATGAGCAGTTCTTC. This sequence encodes CASSLAREGLGNEQFF. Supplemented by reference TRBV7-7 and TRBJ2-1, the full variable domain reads GAGVSQSPRYKVTKRGQDVTLRCDPISSHATLYWYQQALGQGPEFLTYFNYEAQPDKSGLPSDRFSAERPEGSISTLTIQRTEQRDSAMYRCASSLAREGLGNEQFFGPGTRLTVL.

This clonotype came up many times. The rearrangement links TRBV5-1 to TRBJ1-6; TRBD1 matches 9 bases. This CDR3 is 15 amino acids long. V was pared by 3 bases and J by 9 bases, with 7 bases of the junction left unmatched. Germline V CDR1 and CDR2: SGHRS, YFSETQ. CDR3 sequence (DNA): TGCGCCAGCAGCTCCACAGGGGGCGAGGGTTCACCCCTCCACTTT. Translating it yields CASSSTGGEGSPLHF.

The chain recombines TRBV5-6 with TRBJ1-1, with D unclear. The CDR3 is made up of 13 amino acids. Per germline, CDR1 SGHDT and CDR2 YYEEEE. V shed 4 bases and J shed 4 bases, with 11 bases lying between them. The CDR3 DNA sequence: TGTGCCAGCAGCATGGGTATAGGCACTGAAGCTTTCTTT. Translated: CASSMGIGTEAFF.

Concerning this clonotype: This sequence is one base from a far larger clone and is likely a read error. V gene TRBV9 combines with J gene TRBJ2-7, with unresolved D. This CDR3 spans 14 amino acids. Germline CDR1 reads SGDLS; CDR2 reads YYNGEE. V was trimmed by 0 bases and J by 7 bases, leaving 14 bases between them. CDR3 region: CASSVAGTRNEQYF. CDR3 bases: TGTGCCAGCAGCGTAGCTGGTACCCGGAATGAGCAGTACTTC.

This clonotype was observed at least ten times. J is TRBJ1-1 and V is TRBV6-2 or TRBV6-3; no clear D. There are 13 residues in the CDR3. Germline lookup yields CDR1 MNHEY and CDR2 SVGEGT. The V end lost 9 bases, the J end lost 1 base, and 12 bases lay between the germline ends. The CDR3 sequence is CARTEGPNTEAFF. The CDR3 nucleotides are TGTGCCAGGACCGAGGGCCCGAACACTGAAGCTTTCTTT.

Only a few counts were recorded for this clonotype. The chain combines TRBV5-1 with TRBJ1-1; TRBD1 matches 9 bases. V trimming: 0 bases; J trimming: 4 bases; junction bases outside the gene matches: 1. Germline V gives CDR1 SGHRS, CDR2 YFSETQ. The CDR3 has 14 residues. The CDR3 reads CASSLGDRVTEAFF. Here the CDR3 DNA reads TGCGCCAGCAGCTTGGGGGACAGGGTCACTGAAGCTTTCTTT.

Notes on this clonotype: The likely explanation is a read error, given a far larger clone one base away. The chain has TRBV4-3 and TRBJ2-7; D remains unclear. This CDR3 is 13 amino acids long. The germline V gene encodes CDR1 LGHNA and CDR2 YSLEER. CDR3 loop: CANSQDSEWKQYF. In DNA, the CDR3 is TGCGCCAACAGCCAAGATTCCGAGTGGAAGCAGTACTTC.

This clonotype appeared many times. The chain's CDR3 is CASRSEGAEQFF. The CDR3 nucleotides are TGTGCCAGCAGGTCCGAGGGTGCTGAGCAGTTCTTC. The chain is built from TRBV12-3 or TRBV12-4 and TRBJ2-1, with D possibly matching TRBD2 (5 bases). The CDR3 has 12 residues. The V and J ends lost 6 bases and 9 bases respectively, with 12 bases between them.

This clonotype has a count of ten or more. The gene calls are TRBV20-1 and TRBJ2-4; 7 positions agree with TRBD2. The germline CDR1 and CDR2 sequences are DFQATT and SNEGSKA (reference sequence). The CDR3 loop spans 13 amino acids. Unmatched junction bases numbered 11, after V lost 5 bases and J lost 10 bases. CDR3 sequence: CSAATSRERIQYF. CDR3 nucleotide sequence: TGCAGTGCTGCGACTAGCAGGGAGCGAATTCAGTACTTC.

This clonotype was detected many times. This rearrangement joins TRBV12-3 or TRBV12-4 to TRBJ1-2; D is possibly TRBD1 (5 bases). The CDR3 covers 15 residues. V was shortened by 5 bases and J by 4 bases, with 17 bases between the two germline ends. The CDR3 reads CASSEGHQIIYGYTF. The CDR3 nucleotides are TGTGCCAGCAGTGAGGGGCACCAAATTATCTATGGCTACACCTTC.

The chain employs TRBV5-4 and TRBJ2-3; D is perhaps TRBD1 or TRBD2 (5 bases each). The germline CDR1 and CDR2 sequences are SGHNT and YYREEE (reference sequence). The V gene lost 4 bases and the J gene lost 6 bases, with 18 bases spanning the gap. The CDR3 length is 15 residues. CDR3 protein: CASSPEGRPGDTQYF. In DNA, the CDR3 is TGTGCCAGCAGCCCCGAGGGGCGGCCGGGGGATACGCAGTATTTT.

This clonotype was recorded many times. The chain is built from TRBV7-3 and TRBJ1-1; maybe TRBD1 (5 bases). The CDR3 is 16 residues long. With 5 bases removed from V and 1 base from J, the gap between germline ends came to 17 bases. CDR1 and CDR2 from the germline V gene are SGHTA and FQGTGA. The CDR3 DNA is TGTGCCAGCAGCCCTGGGGGTGGGGCAGAGAACACTGAAGCTTTCTTT. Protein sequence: CASSPGGGAENTEAFF. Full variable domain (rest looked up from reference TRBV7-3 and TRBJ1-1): GAGVSQTPSNKVTEKGKYVELRCDPISGHTALYWYRQSLGQGPEFLIYFQGTGAADDSGLPNDRFFAVRPEGSVSTLKIQRTERGDSAVYLCASSPGGGAENTEAFFGQGTRLTVV.

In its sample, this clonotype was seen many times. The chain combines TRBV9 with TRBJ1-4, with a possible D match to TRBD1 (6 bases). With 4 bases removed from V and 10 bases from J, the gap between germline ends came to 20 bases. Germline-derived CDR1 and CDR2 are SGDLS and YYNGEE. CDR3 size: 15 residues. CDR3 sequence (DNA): TGTGCCAGCAGCCCTTCCGAGGGGGTATTCGGAAAACTGTTTTTT. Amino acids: CASSPSEGVFGKLFF.

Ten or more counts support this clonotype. The CDR3 is CASSIGGSTGELFF. CDR3 coding DNA: TGTGCCAGTAGTATCGGGGGGAGCACCGGGGAGCTGTTTTTT. V gene TRBV19 combines with J gene TRBJ2-2, with TRBD2 matching 7 bases. The CDR3 totals 14 residues. Germline CDR1 LNHDA, CDR2 SQIVND (reference sequence). The V segment lost 3 bases and the J segment 4 bases; nucleotides outside the gene matches: 2.

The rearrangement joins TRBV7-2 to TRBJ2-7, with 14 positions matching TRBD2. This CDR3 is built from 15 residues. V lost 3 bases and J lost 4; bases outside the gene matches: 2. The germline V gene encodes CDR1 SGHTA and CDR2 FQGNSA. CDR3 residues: CASSLGLAGAYEQYF. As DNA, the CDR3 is TGTGCCAGCAGCTTGGGACTAGCGGGGGCTTACGAGCAGTACTTC.

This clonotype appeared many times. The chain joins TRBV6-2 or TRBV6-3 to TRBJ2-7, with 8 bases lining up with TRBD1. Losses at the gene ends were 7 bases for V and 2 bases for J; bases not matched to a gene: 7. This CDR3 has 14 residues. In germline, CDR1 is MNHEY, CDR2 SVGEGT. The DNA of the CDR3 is TGTGCCAGCAACCTGGACAGGGCCACCTACGAGCAGTACTTC. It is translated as CASNLDRATYEQYF.

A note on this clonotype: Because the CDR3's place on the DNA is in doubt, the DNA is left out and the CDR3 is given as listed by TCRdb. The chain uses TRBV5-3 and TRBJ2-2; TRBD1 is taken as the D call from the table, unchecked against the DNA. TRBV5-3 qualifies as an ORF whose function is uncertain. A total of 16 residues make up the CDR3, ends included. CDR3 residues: CASSATGGRTGELFFF.

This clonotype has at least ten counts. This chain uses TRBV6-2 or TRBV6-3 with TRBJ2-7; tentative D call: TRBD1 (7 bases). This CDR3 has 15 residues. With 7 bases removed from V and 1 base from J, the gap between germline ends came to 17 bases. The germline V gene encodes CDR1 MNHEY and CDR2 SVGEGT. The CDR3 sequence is CASTRDSGSSYEQYF. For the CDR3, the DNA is TGTGCCAGCACCCGGGACAGCGGGTCTTCCTACGAGCAGTACTTC.

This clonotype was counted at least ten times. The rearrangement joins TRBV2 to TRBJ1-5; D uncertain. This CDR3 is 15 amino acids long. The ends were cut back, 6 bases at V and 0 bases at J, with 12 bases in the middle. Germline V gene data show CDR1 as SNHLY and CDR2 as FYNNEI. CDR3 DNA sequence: TGTGCCAGCAGGGGGTTCCCTAATAGCAATCAGCCCCAGCATTTT. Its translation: CASRGFPNSNQPQHF. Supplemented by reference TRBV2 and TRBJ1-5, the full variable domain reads EPEVTQTPSHQVTQMGQEVILRCVPISNHLYFYWYRQILGQKVEFLVSFYNNEISEKSEIFDDQFSVERPDGSNFTLKIRSTKLEDSAMYFCASRGFPNSNQPQHFGDGTRLSIL.

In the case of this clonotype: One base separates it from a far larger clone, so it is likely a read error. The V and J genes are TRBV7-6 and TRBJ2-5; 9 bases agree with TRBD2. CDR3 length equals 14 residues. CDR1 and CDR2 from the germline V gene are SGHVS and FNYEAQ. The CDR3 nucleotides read TGTGCCAGCAGCCCTTGGACTAGCGAGGAGATCCAGTACTTC. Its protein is CASSPWTSEEIQYF.

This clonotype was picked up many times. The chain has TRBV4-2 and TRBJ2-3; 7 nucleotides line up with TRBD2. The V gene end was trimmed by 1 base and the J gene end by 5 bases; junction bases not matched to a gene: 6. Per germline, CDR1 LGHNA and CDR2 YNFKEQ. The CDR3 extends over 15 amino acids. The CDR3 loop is CASSQARGELDTQYF. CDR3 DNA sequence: TGTGCCAGCAGCCAAGCACGGGGGGAGTTAGATACGCAGTATTTT.